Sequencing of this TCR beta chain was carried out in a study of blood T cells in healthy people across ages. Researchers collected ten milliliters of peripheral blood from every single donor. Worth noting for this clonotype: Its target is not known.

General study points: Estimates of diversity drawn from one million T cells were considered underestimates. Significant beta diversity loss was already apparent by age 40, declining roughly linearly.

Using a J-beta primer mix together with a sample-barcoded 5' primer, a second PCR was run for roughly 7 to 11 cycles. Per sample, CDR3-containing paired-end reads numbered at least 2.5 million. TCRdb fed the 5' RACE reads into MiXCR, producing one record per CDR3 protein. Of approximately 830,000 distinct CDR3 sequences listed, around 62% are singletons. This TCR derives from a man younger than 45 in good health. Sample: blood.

The CDR3 sequence is CASSLDPGGNYGYTF. CDR3 nucleotides: TGCGCCAGCAGCTTGGACCCAGGGGGAAACTATGGCTACACCTTC. The J gene is TRBJ1-2, the V gene TRBV5-1; 7 nucleotides match TRBD1. The CDR3 totals 15 residues. After removal of 0 bases from V and 2 bases from J, the junction contained 4 bases not matched to a gene. Germline V gives CDR1 SGHRS, CDR2 YFSETQ.